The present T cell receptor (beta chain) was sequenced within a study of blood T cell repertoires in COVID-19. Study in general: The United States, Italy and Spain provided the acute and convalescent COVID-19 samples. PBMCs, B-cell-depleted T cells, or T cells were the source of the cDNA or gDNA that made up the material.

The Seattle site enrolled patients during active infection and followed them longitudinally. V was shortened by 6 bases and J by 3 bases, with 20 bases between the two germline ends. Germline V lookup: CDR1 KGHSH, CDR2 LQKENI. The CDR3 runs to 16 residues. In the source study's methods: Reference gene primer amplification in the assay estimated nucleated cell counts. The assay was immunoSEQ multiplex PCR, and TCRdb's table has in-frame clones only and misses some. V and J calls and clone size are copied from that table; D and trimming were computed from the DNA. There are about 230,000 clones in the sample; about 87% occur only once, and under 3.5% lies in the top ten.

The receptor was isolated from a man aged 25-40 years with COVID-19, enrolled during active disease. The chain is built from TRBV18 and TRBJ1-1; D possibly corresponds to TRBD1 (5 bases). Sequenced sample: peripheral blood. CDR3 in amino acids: CASSAPGEGLDTEAFF. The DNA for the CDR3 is TGTGCCAGCTCCGCGCCGGGGGAGGGTTTGGACACTGAAGCTTTCTTT. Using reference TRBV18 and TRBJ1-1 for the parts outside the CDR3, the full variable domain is NAGVMQNPRHLVRRRGQEARLRCSPMKGHSHVYWYRQLPEEGLKFMVYLQKENIIDESGMPKERFSAEFPKEGPSILRIQQVVRGDSAAYFCASSAPGEGLDTEAFFGQGTRLTVV.